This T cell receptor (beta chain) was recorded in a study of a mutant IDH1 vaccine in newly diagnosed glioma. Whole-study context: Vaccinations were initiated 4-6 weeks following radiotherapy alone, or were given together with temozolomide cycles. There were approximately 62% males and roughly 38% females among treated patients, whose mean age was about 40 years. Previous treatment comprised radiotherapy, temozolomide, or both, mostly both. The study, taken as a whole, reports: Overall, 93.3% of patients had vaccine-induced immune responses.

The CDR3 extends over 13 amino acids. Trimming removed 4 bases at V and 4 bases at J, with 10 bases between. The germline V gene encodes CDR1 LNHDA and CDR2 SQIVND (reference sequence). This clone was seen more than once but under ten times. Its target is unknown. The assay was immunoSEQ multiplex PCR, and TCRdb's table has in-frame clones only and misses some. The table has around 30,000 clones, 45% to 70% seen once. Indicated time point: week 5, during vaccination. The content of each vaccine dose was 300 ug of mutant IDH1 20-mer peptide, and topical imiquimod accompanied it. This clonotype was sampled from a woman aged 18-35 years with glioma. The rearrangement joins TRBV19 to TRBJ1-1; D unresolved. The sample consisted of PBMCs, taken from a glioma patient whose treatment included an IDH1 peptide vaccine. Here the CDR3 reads CASSSDRGTEAFF. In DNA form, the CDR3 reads TGTGCCAGTAGTAGCGATCGGGGCACTGAAGCTTTCTTT.